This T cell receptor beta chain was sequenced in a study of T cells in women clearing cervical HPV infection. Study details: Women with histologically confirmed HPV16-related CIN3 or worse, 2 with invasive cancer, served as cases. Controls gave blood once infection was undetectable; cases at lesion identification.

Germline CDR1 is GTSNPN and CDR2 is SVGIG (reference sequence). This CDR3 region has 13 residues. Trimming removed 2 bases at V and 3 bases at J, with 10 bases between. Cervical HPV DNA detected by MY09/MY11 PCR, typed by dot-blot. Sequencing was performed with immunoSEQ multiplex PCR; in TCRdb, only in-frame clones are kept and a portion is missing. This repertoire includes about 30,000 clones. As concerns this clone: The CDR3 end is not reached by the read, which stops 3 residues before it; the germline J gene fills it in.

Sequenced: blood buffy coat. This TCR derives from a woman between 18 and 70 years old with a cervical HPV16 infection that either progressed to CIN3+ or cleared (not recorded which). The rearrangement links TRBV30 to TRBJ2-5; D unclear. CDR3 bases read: TGTGCCTGGAGTCCCGCAGAGGAAGAGACC. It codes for CAWSPAEEET. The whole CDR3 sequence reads CAWSPAEEETQYF.